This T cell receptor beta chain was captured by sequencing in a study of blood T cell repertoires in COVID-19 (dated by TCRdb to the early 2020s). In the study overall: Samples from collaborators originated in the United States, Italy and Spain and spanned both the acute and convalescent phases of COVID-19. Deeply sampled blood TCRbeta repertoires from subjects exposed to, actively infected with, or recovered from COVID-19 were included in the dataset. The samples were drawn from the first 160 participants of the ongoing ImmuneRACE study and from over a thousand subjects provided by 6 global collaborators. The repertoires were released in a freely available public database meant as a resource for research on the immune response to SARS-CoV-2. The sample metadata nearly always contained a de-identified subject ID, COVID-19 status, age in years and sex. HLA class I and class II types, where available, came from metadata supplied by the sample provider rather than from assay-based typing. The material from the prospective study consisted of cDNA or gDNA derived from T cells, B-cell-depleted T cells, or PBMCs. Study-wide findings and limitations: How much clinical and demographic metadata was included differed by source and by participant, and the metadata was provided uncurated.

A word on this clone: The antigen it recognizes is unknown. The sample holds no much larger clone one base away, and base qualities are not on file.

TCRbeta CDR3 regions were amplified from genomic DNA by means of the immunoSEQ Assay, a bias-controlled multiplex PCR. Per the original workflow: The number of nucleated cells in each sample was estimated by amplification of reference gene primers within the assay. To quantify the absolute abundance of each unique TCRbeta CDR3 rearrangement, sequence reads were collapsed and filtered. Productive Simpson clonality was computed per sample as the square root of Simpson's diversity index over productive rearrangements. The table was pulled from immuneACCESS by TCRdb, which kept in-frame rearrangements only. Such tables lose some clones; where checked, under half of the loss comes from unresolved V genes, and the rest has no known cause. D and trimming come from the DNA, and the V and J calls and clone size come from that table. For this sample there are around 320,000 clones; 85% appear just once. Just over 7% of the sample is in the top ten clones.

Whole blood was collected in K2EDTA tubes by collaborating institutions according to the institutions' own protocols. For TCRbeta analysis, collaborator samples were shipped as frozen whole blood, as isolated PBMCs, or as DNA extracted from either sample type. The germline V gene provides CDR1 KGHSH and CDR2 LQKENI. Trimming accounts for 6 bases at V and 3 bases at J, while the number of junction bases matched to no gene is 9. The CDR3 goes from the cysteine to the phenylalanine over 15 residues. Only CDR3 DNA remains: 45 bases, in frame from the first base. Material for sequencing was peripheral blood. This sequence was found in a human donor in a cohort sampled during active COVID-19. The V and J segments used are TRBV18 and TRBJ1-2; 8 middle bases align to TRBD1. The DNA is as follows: TGTGCCAGCTCCCGAACAGGGGGAAACGACTATGGCTACACCTTC. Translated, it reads CASSRTGGNDYGYTF.